The rows below give T cell receptor beta chains drawn from one sample of a study of regulatory T cells in long-lasting Graves disease. TCRdb reprocessed the multiplex PCR reads with MiXCR, giving one entry per CDR3 protein. The sample has 700,000 or so distinct CDR3 sequences, approximately 29% seen once. The sample consisted of peripheral blood mononuclear cells (PBMCs), taken when the disease was refractory, from a patient treated with antithyroid drugs. The receptors derive from a female donor with Graves disease. Each CDR3 is given with its conserved first and last residue. D genes are given only for firm matches. Not all rows give a size; the values are once, few, many and, for expanded clones, a class.

TRBJ2-7 | TRBD2 | TRBV5-1 | many | TGTGCCAGCAGTCCGTCTAGCGGTTCCTACGAGCAGTACTTC | CASSPSSGSYEQYF
TRBJ1-2 | . | TRBV29-1 | many | TGCAGCTTGGCTGGACGAAGGACTAAATATGGCTACACCTTC | CSLAGRRTKYGYTF
TRBJ1-1 | . | TRBV19 | few | TGTGCCAGCAGTATAAAGATGAACACTGAAGCTTTCTTT | CASSIKMNTEAFF
TRBJ1-1 | . | TRBV18 | . | TGTGCCAGCTCACCACGGACAGCCGCTGAAGCTTTCTTT | CASSPRTAAEAFF
TRBJ1-2 | TRBD1 | TRBV29-1 | few | TGCAGCGTTCTCCGGGACAGGGCTAACTATGGCTACACCTTC | CSVLRDRANYGYTF
TRBJ2-5 | . | TRBV5-6 | . | TGTGCCAGCAGCTTGATGGGCGAGACCCAGTACTTC | CASSLMGETQYF
TRBJ1-1 | . | TRBV12-3/TRBV12-4 | . | TGTGCCAGCAGTGACCGGGACCCGTGGGCTGAAGCTTTCTTT | CASSDRDPWAEAFF
TRBJ2-2 | . | TRBV10-1 | . | TGCGCCAGTGGACTATCCGGGACCGGGGAGCTGTTTTTT | CASGLSGTGELFF
TRBJ2-3 | TRBD1 | TRBV11-2 | . | TGTGCCAGCAGCCTATTATTAAATACAGGGGGGCCCACAGATACGCAGTATTTT | CASSLLLNTGGPTDTQYF
TRBJ1-1 | TRBD1 | TRBV6-1 | few | TGTGCCAGCAGTGGGTTCCGGGACAGGGGGCGCGTAGGAGCTTTCTTT | CASSGFRDRGRVGAFF
TRBJ1-1 | . | TRBV19 | . | TGTGCCACCTCTTCATTCGACAGCCTGAACACTGAAGCTTTCTTT | CATSSFDSLNTEAFF
TRBJ1-2 | . | TRBV19 | . | TGTGCCAGTTCCACACCGACGGGCGGCTACACCTTC | CASSTPTGGYTF
TRBJ2-7 | . | TRBV7-9 | . | TGTGCCAGCAGCCCGGGACACGACTACGAGCAGTACTTC | CASSPGHDYEQYF
TRBJ1-1 | . | TRBV28 | many | TGTGCCAGCAGTTTGACAGACGCTGAAGCTTTCTTT | CASSLTDAEAFF
TRBJ1-1 | . | TRBV29-1 | few | TGCAGCGTTGACTCGGGGCAGGGATACACTGAAGCTTTCTTT | CSVDSGQGYTEAFF
TRBJ1-5 | . | TRBV3-1 | few | TGTGCCAGCAGCCAAGAAGGGGGAAGGGGCAATCAGCCCCAGCATTTT | CASSQEGGRGNQPQHF
TRBJ1-2 | . | TRBV2 | many | TGTGCCAGCAGTGAAGTGGGGAACGCTAACTATGGCTACACCTTC | CASSEVGNANYGYTF
TRBJ1-1 | TRBD1 | TRBV7-9 | few | TGTGCCAGCAGCCCAGGGGGAGCTTTCTTT | CASSPGGAFF
TRBJ2-3 | . | TRBV4-1 | . | TGCGCCAGCAGCCAAGCGGGGGCGGGAAGAACAGATACGCAGTATTTT | CASSQAGAGRTDTQYF
TRBJ2-7 | . | TRBV27 | many | TGTGCCAGCAGGAATAACCAAAACTACGAGCAGTACTTC | CASRNNQNYEQYF
TRBJ1-2 | . | TRBV6-2/TRBV6-3 | many | TGTGCCAGCAGTTCGGACAGAGCTAACTATGGCTACACCTTC | CASSSDRANYGYTF
TRBJ2-7 | TRBD1 | TRBV15 | few | TGTGCCACCAGCAGAGAAAGGACAGGGGCCTACGAGCAGTACTTC | CATSRERTGAYEQYF
TRBJ1-1 | . | TRBV20-1 | few | TGCAGTGCTAGAGACATGAACACTGAAGCTTTCTTT | CSARDMNTEAFF